The T cell receptor (beta chain) under discussion was sequenced for a study of OX40 agonist ivuxolimab in advanced cancers. Between the trimmed V and J ends, which lost 3 bases and 5 bases, there was a span of 29 bases. The CDR3 totals 20 residues. CDR1 is MNHNS, CDR2 SASEGT, per germline. Repertoires were generated with immunoSEQ multiplex PCR, while TCRdb's copy carries only in-frame clones and drops some. This sample has 57,000 or so clones, with under 85% found just once. The TCR was taken from an adult with an advanced solid tumor such as melanoma, head and neck, liver or kidney cancer. The rearrangement joins TRBV6-1 to TRBJ1-5; perhaps TRBD1 as D (6 bases). The sequenced sample was CD4+ or CD8+ T cells sorted from blood, obtained in a trial of the OX40 agonist ivuxolimab. The CDR3 loop reads CASSDPLKVRGAYGHQPQHF. The CDR3 region has the DNA TGTGCCAGCAGTGACCCCTTGAAGGTTCGGGGGGCATACGGTCATCAGCCCCAGCATTTT.